This T cell receptor beta chain appears in the sequencing data of a study of T cells expressing NK-cell markers. At the level of the study: It was sorted CD3+CD56-NKG2C+, CD3+CD56+NKG2C- and CD3+CD56+NKG2C+ T cells that provided the TCR beta repertoires.

No DNA is given; TCRdb re-called the 5' RACE reads and lists each CDR3 protein once. The table lists fewer than 550,000 distinct CDR3 sequences, with approximately 1.5% in the top ten. Germline V gives CDR1 SGHRS, CDR2 YFSETQ. The CDR3 totals 14 residues. The sequence was obtained from a woman aged 45-65 years in good health. This rearrangement joins TRBV5-1 to TRBJ2-2; lacking DNA, the TRBD1 call made by TCRdb goes unchecked. The sample taken for sequencing was blood T cells: a sorted CD56 or NKG2C T cell subset, CD4+ or CD8+ T cells, or bulk PBMC T cells (not recorded which). CDR3 region: CASRDRVDAGELFF. Looking up the rest from reference TRBV5-1 and TRBJ2-2 gives the full variable domain: KAGVTQTPRYLIKTRGQQVTLSCSPISGHRSVSWYQQTPGQGLQFLFEYFSETQRNKGNFPGRFSGRQFSNSRSEMNVSTLELGDSALYLCASRDRVDAGELFFGEGSRLTVL.